The present T cell receptor beta chain was sequenced within a study of cytomegalovirus exposure and HLA in healthy donors. General observations from the study: Many donors shared some public TCRs, even though most TCR sequences were rare. According to a later analysis, TCR clusters from the first cohort tended to co-occur in the 120 or so validation repertoires.

This clone was seen once. Its target is not known. Germline V lookup: CDR1 MGHRA, CDR2 YSYEKL. The V end was cut by 1 base, the J end by 0 bases, with 10 bases between. This CDR3 region has 16 residues. Sequenced by immunoSEQ multiplex PCR; TCRdb stores in-frame clones only, minus some. The table records roughly 56,000 clones, 89% of them present only once. The chain employs TRBV4-1 and TRBJ1-3; no reliable D call. The TCR sequence derives from a woman aged 18-29 years in good health and CMV-seronegative. Input material: PBMCs. The CDR3 nucleotides read TGCGCCAGCAGCCAAGTTTCGGTTAACTCTGGAAACACCATATATTTT. This encodes CASSQVSVNSGNTIYF.